A single sample gave rise to the 19 T cell receptor beta chains below, sequenced in a study of cytotoxic CD8 clonotypes in ibrutinib-treated CLL (dated by TCRdb to the early 2020s). The library relied on the immunoSEQ multiplex PCR assay. TCRdb obtained this table from immuneACCESS and retained in-frame rearrangements with V and J assigned. These tables miss some clones; where compared with another copy, unresolved V genes account for less than half of the shortfall, and the remainder is unexplained. The sample table lists roughly 170,000 clones, approximately 80% of them with a count of one. The top ten clones comprise about 4.6% of the sample. This specimen's time point label, interpreted: roughly 2 years on ibrutinib. Sequencing used PBMCs, obtained after 24 months of ibrutinib treatment. Receptor source: a human donor with chronic lymphocytic leukemia.

This clone showed up just once. V usage is TRBV7-8 and J usage is TRBJ1-4; D possibly corresponds to TRBD1 (6 bases). V was clipped by 6 bases and J by 7 bases, with 15 bases between them. The CDR3 is 14 residues long. CDR1 is SGHVS and CDR2 is FQNEAQ in the germline V gene. The CDR3 DNA sequence: TGTGCCAGCAGGGAAACAGGGACGGGTGAAAAACTGTTTTTT. Its translation: CASRETGTGEKLFF.

This clone was counted once. The chain links TRBV19 to TRBJ1-5, with D perhaps TRBD1 (5 bases). Trimming removed 10 bases at V and 6 bases at J, with 16 bases between. There are 13 residues in the CDR3. The germline CDR1 and CDR2 sequences are LNHDA and SQIVND (reference sequence). DNA of the CDR3: TGTGCCACTTGGGGCGGAGGGACTCAGCCCCAGCATTTT. Protein product: CATWGGGTQPQHF.

The V and J genes are TRBV7-2 and TRBJ2-5; 8 bases are shared with TRBD1. V dropped 3 bases and J dropped 5; count of bases not matched to a gene: 8. This CDR3 has 15 residues. CDR1 and CDR2 (germline): SGHTA, FQGNSA. CDR3 region: CASSFTTGGRETQYF. CDR3 in DNA: TGTGCCAGCAGCTTTACCACAGGGGGGAGGGAGACCCAGTACTTC.

This clone was seen a few times. This chain uses TRBV9 with TRBJ2-7, with D possibly matching TRBD1 (6 bases). CDR3 length: 14 amino acids. Germline V gene data show CDR1 as SGDLS and CDR2 as YYNGEE. The V gene lost 1 base and the J gene lost 1 base, with 9 bases spanning the gap. The CDR3 DNA follows: TGTGCCAGCAGCGTAAGCGGACAGTCCTACGAGCAGTACTTC. Its protein is CASSVSGQSYEQYF.

The rearrangement links TRBV6-4 to TRBJ1-1; TRBD1 matches at 10 bases. V lost 5 bases, J lost 5 bases, and 5 bases stayed unmatched. The CDR3 runs 14 residues. CDR1 is MRHNA and CDR2 is SNTAGT in the germline V gene. The CDR3 region is CASSKGTGETEAFF. The CDR3 DNA follows: TGTGCCAGCAGTAAAGGGACAGGGGAAACTGAAGCTTTCTTT.

The CDR3 DNA follows: TGTGCCACCAGCAGATCCCGGGGGATCGAGCAGTACTTC. Translation: CATSRSRGIEQYF. The chain is built from TRBV15 and TRBJ2-7; a weak D match, TRBD2 (6 bases). The CDR3 loop spans 13 amino acids. Per the germline V gene, CDR1 is LNHNV and CDR2 is YYDKDF (reference sequence). Deletions cut 2 bases from V and 6 bases from J, with 11 bases between.

The chain links TRBV18 to TRBJ2-2; the D call may be TRBD1 or TRBD2 (5 bases each). The germline V and J ends were trimmed by 3 bases and 7 bases, with 9 bases remaining between them. The CDR3 totals 13 residues. Germline CDR1 is KGHSH and CDR2 is LQKENI. The CDR3 spells CASSPRGDGELFF. CDR3 nucleotides: TGTGCCAGCTCACCGAGGGGTGACGGGGAGCTGTTTTTT.

There are a few counts of this clone. This rearrangement joins TRBV30 to TRBJ2-1; D ambiguous. From germline, CDR1 is GTSNPN and CDR2 SVGIG (reference sequence). There are 9 residues in the CDR3. V shed 7 bases and J shed 13 bases, with 11 bases lying between them. The CDR3 is CAFVYSQFF. For the CDR3, the DNA is TGTGCCTTCGTGTATTCCCAGTTCTTC.

This rearrangement joins TRBV11-2 to TRBJ1-2; TRBD1 matches at 8 bases. The CDR3 covers 15 residues. With V trimmed by 3 bases and J by 0 bases, 3 bases remained unmatched. The V gene's germline CDR1 is SGHAT and CDR2 FQNNGV. This CDR3 is CASSLDRAPNYGYTF. CDR3 coding DNA: TGTGCCAGCAGCTTGGACAGGGCACCTAACTATGGCTACACCTTC.

The gene calls are TRBV30 and TRBJ1-2, with 7 bases aligning to TRBD1. The CDR3 has 14 amino acids. Trimming took 0 bases from V and 4 from J; bases not matched to a gene: 5. Per germline, CDR1 GTSNPN and CDR2 SVGIG (reference sequence). CDR3 nucleotides: TGTGCCTGGAGTGTTCTTCAGGGGGGCTATGGCTACACCTTC. Protein product: CAWSVLQGGYGYTF.

CDR3 coding DNA: TGTGCCAGCAGCCAAAGGGGCAGCGACACCGGGGAGCTGTTTTTT. It yields the protein CASSQRGSDTGELFF. The chain uses TRBV5-4 and TRBJ2-2; possibly TRBD1 for D (5 bases). CDR3 length: 15 residues. CDR1 and CDR2 (germline): SGHNT, YYREEE (reference sequence). V lost 4 bases to trimming and J lost 3 bases, with 13 bases between them.

This sequence joins TRBV19 and TRBJ1-5; unclear D gene. The CDR3 runs to 12 residues. The germline V gene encodes CDR1 LNHDA and CDR2 SQIVND (reference sequence). Deletions cut 8 bases from V and 2 bases from J, with 7 bases between. CDR3 in amino acids: CASDPGNQPQHF. CDR3 DNA: TGTGCCAGTGACCCAGGCAATCAGCCCCAGCATTTT.

The chain combines TRBV5-8 with TRBJ2-5; weak D call: TRBD2 (7 bases). This CDR3 has 15 amino acids. Germline V gene data show CDR1 as SGHTS and CDR2 as YDEGEE. V was cut by 1 base and J by 1 base, with 11 bases left in between. CDR3 loop: CASSLRGALQETQYF. CDR3 coding DNA: TGTGCCAGCAGCTTGCGGGGGGCCCTCCAAGAGACCCAGTACTTC.

The rearrangement joins TRBV7-8 to TRBJ2-5; no clear D gene. The CDR3 runs to 14 residues. Germline V gene sequence: CDR1 SGHVS, CDR2 FQNEAQ. The V and J ends lost 5 bases and 8 bases respectively, with 18 bases between them. The CDR3 DNA reads TGTGCCAGCAGCGGGGATGGGGTCCCCACCACCCAGTACTTC. Protein: CASSGDGVPTTQYF.

The table lists this clone with a count of one. The chain couples TRBV19 to TRBJ1-3; D is perhaps TRBD1 (5 bases). The CDR3 totals 17 residues. Between the trimmed V and J ends, which lost 6 bases and 0 bases, there was a span of 18 bases. CDR1 is LNHDA, CDR2 SQIVND, per germline (reference sequence). This CDR3 is CASSSRAGQYSGNTIYF. The CDR3 region has the DNA TGTGCCAGTAGCTCCCGGGCAGGGCAGTACTCTGGAAACACCATATATTTT. The full variable domain, with the rest looked up from reference TRBV19 and TRBJ1-3, is DGGITQSPKYLFRKEGQNVTLSCEQNLNHDAMYWYRQDPGQGLRLIYYSQIVNDFQKGDIAEGYSVSREKKESFPLTVTSAQKNPTAFYLCASSSRAGQYSGNTIYFGEGSWLTVV.

The chain has TRBV6-4 and TRBJ1-5; the D is unclear. V gave up 0 bases and J gave up 1 base, with 16 bases separating them. This CDR3 comprises 18 residues. CDR1 and CDR2 (germline): MRHNA, SNTAGT. CDR3 bases: TGTGCCAGCAGTGACTCAGCCCGGCCCGAAGGGAGCAATCAGCCCCAGCATTTT. It yields the protein CASSDSARPEGSNQPQHF.

The DNA of the CDR3 is TGTGCCAGCAGCTTAAGGCGGTTAGAGACCCAGTACTTC. Residues: CASSLRRLETQYF. The gene calls are TRBV7-8 and TRBJ2-5; D is unresolved. Germline V CDR1 and CDR2: SGHVS, FQNEAQ. The length of the CDR3 is 13 residues. Trimming removed 2 bases at V and 4 bases at J, with 8 bases between.

This chain links TRBV5-1 with TRBJ1-2, with 8 positions matching TRBD1. The CDR3 has 15 amino acids. Germline V gene lookup returns CDR1 SGHRS and CDR2 YFSETQ. With 4 bases clipped from V and 4 bases from J, the junction kept 9 bases outside the gene matches. The CDR3 loop reads CASSTGQATIYGYTF. The CDR3 DNA sequence: TGCGCCAGCAGCACGGGACAGGCAACTATCTATGGCTACACCTTC.

The CDR3 nucleotides are TGTGCCAGCAGCCACCGGGACAGTTACAATGAGCAGTTCTTC. Its translation: CASSHRDSYNEQFF. V usage is TRBV9 and J usage is TRBJ2-1, with 7 bases matching TRBD1. Germline V gives CDR1 SGDLS, CDR2 YYNGEE. V dropped 4 bases and J dropped 4; count of bases not matched to a gene: 5. This CDR3 is 14 amino acids long. The full variable domain, rest sourced from reference TRBV9 and TRBJ2-1, is DSGVTQTPKHLITATGQRVTLRCSPRSGDLSVYWYQQSLDQGLQFLIQYYNGEERAKGNILERFSAQQFPDLHSELNLSSLELGDSALYFCASSHRDSYNEQFFGPGTRLTVL.